Listed below are T cell receptor beta chains from one sample, sequenced in a study of T cell repertoires in cytomegalovirus infection. In TCRdb, the reads were re-called with MiXCR into one record per CDR3 protein. This sample has under 300,000 distinct CDR3 sequences; roughly a fifth occur once, and the top ten carry roughly a fifth. No antigens are known for them. The sample was cultured PBMCs, taken from culture after CMV antigen stimulation. The receptors here all came from a human donor in good health (CMV status not recorded). Some clones in this sample may be carry-over from other donors' samples. Both conserved end residues are part of each CDR3. Each record gives: CDR3 protein, CDR3 DNA, D gene, J gene, CDR3 length, V gene, clone size. The D gene is left open where the match is weak. A row's size may be missing; if present it is once, few, many or a size class.

CASSGQGSGELFF TGTGCCAGCAGTGGACAGGGGTCCGGGGAGCTGTTTTTT TRBD1 TRBJ2-2 13 TRBV5-4 few
CASIQQGRNTEAFF TGTGCCAGCATCCAACAGGGGCGGAACACTGAAGCTTTCTTT TRBD1 TRBJ1-1 14 TRBV7-9 few
CASSLERFGRLTNTF TGTGCCAGCAGCTTAGAGAGGTTCGGCAGACTCACGAACACCTTC - TRBJ1-2 15 TRBV7-2 many
CASSDIGGLNTEAFF TGTGCCAGCAGTGACATCGGGGGCCTGAACACTGAAGCTTTCTTT - TRBJ1-1 15 TRBV25-1 few
CASSLDSSGSTDTQYF TGTGCCAGCAGCTTAGACTCTAGCGGGAGTACTGATACGCAGTATTTT TRBD2 TRBJ2-3 16 TRBV7-2 many
CASSLGEAGTQYF TGTGCCAGCAGCTTGGGGGAAGCGGGGACCCAGTACTTC - TRBJ2-5 13 TRBV7-2 many
CASSSRDRGRGGANVLTF TGTGCCAGCAGCTCCCGGGACAGGGGGCGCGGTGGGGCCAACGTCCTGACTTTC TRBD1 TRBJ2-6 18 TRBV7-2 many
CATSDLTASYGYTF TGTGCCACCAGTGATTTGACAGCCTCCTATGGCTACACCTTC - TRBJ1-2 14 TRBV24-1 -
CASSSSRDRFYGYTF TGTGCCAGCAGCTCGTCCCGGGACAGATTTTATGGCTACACCTTC TRBD1 TRBJ1-2 15 TRBV7-8 many
CASGRTSYEQYF TGTGCCAGCGGAAGGACCTCCTACGAGCAGTACTTC - TRBJ2-7 12 TRBV6-2/TRBV6-3 -
CASSIVGLAGTYNEQFF TGTGCCAGTAGTATAGTTGGACTAGCGGGAACCTACAATGAGCAGTTCTTC TRBD2 TRBJ2-1 17 TRBV19 few
CASSSGLAGVNEQFF TGTGCCAGCAGCTCGGGACTAGCGGGAGTTAATGAGCAGTTCTTC TRBD2 TRBJ2-1 15 TRBV7-9 many
CASSGGTYTDTQYF TGTGCCAGCAGTGGAGGCACCTACACAGATACGCAGTATTTT - TRBJ2-3 14 TRBV2 few
CASNLIWRANYGYTF TGTGCCAGCAACCTTATATGGAGGGCGAACTATGGCTACACCTTC - TRBJ1-2 15 TRBV28 -
CASSFSGGNNEQFF TGTGCCAGCAGCTTTTCGGGAGGGAACAATGAGCAGTTCTTC TRBD2 TRBJ2-1 14 TRBV7-9 -
CASSLGSSPYEQYF TGTGCCAGCAGTTTAGGGAGTTCCCCCTACGAGCAGTACTTC - TRBJ2-7 14 TRBV28 many
CASSLDTDTEAFF TGTGCCAGCAGTTTGGACACGGACACTGAAGCTTTCTTT - TRBJ1-1 13 TRBV12-3/TRBV12-4 few
CASSLLAYNEQFF TGTGCCAGCAGCTTACTAGCTTACAATGAGCAGTTCTTC - TRBJ2-1 13 TRBV7-2 many
CSARGWTGGGYGYTF TGCAGTGCTAGAGGCTGGACAGGGGGAGGTTATGGCTACACCTTC TRBD1 TRBJ1-2 15 TRBV20-1 -
CSVQAGVVGELFF TGCAGCGTTCAAGCGGGAGTCGTCGGGGAGCTGTTTTTT TRBD2 TRBJ2-2 13 TRBV29-1 -
CASSADFAGGYEQYF TGTGCCAGCAGCGCAGATTTTGCGGGAGGGTACGAGCAGTACTTC TRBD2 TRBJ2-7 15 TRBV7-2 many
CASSLDGTAYEKLFF TGTGCCAGCAGCTTAGATGGGACAGCGTATGAAAAACTGTTTTTT TRBD1 TRBJ1-4 15 TRBV7-2 few
CASSPGQLETQYF TGTGCCAGCAGCCCTGGACAGTTGGAGACCCAGTACTTC - TRBJ2-5 13 TRBV7-6 -
CASSLVRENEQFF TGTGCCAGCAGCTTAGTTAGGGAGAATGAGCAGTTCTTC - TRBJ2-1 13 TRBV7-2 -